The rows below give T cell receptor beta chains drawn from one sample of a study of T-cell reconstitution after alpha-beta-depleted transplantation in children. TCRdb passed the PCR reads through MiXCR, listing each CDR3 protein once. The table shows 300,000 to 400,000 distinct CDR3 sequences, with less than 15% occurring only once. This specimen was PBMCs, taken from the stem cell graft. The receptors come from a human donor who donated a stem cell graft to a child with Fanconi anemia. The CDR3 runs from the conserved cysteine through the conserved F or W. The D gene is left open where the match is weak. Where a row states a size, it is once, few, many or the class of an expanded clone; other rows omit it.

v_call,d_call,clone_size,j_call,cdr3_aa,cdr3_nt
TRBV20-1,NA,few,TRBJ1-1,CSAVQEGRPNTEAFF,TGCAGTGCTGTACAAGAAGGGAGGCCGAACACTGAAGCTTTCTTT
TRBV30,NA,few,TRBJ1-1,CAWSTNTEAFF,TGTGCCTGGAGTACGAACACTGAAGCTTTCTTT
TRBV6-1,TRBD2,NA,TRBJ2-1,CASSGGLHYNEQFF,TGTGCCAGCTCCGGGGGACTACACTACAATGAGCAGTTCTTC
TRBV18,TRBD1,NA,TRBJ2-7,CASSAGQGAYEQYF,TGTGCCAGCTCAGCCGGACAGGGGGCCTACGAGCAGTACTTC
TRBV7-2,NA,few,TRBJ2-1,CASSFFWLQSSTNEQFF,TGTGCCAGCAGCTTTTTTTGGCTACAGTCCTCTACGAATGAGCAGTTCTTC
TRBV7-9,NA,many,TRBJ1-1,CASSLEAGFWTEAFF,TGTGCCAGCAGCTTAGAAGCAGGGTTCTGGACTGAAGCTTTCTTT
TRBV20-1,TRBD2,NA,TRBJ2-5,CRPSGYQGTQYF,TGCAGGCCTAGCGGTTACCAAGGAACCCAGTACTTC
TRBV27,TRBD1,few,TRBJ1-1,CASSPGQGLLAEAFF,TGTGCCAGCTCCCCGGGACAGGGGCTTCTCGCTGAAGCTTTCTTT
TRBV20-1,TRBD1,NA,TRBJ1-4,CSASDRGVEKLFF,TGCAGTGCTAGTGACAGGGGGGTAGAAAAACTGTTTTTT
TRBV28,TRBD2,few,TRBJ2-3,CASSRFASGGGTDTQYF,TGTGCCAGCAGTCGTTTTGCTAGCGGGGGAGGCACAGATACGCAGTATTTT
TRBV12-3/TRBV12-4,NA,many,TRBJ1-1,CASSLRSEAFF,TGTGCCAGCAGTTTGAGATCTGAAGCTTTCTTT
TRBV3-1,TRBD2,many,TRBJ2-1,CASSHERGNEQFF,TGTGCCAGCAGCCACGAGCGGGGAAATGAGCAGTTCTTC
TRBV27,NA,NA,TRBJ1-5,CASSPQTGSNQPQHF,TGTGCCAGCAGTCCGCAAACGGGAAGCAATCAGCCCCAGCATTTT
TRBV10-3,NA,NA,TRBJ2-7,CAIGGSYEQYF,TGTGCCATCGGAGGTTCCTACGAGCAGTACTTC
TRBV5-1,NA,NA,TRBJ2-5,CASSLDRIQETQYF,TGCGCCAGCAGCTTGGATCGCATCCAAGAGACCCAGTACTTC
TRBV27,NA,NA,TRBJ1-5,CASSPGWRQPQHF,TGTGCCAGCAGTCCAGGGTGGCGGCAGCCCCAGCATTTT
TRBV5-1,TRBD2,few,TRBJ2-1,CASSWTSADYNEQFF,TGCGCCAGCAGCTGGACTAGCGCTGACTACAATGAGCAGTTCTTC
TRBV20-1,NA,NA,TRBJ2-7,CSAREAAFKYEQYF,TGCAGTGCTAGAGAGGCGGCATTTAAGTACGAGCAGTACTTC
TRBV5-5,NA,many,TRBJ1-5,CASSSGWGAQRQPQHF,TGTGCCAGCAGCTCCGGATGGGGGGCGCAACGCCAGCCCCAGCATTTT
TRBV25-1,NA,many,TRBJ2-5,CASSYLGGPQETQYF,TGTGCCAGCAGTTATCTTGGGGGGCCCCAAGAGACCCAGTACTTC
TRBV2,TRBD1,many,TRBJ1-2,CATGQGSGGYTF,TGTGCCACCGGACAGGGTTCCGGTGGCTACACCTTC
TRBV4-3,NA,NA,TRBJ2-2,CASSQDGRDTGELFF,TGCGCCAGCAGCCAAGACGGTAGAGACACCGGGGAGCTGTTTTTT
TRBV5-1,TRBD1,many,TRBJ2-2,CASSILGQGRPGELFF,TGCGCCAGCAGCATTCTGGGACAGGGAAGACCCGGGGAGCTGTTTTTT
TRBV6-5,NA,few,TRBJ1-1,CASSYRGAEAFF,TGTGCCAGCAGTTACCGAGGGGCTGAAGCTTTCTTT
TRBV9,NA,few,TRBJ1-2,CASSAQITNYGYTF,TGTGCCAGCAGCGCCCAGATAACTAACTATGGCTACACCTTC
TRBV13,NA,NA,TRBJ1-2,CASSLWAYGYTF,TGTGCCAGCAGCCTATGGGCCTATGGCTACACCTTC
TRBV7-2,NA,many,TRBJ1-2,CASSPVTGLSHGYTF,TGTGCCAGCAGCCCGGTAACGGGGCTCAGCCATGGCTACACCTTC
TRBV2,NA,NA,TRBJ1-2,CASSEGQGIYYGYTF,TGTGCCAGCAGTGAAGGTCAGGGGATATACTATGGCTACACCTTC
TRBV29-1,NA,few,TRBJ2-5,CSVVAQMGETQYF,TGCAGCGTTGTTGCCCAGATGGGAGAGACCCAGTACTTC
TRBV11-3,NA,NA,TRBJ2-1,CASSSRTRPYNEQFF,TGTGCCAGCAGCTCAAGGACTCGTCCGTACAATGAGCAGTTCTTC
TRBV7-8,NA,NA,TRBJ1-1,CASSLPSGVGEAFF,TGTGCCAGCAGCTTGCCTTCGGGAGTCGGTGAAGCTTTCTTT
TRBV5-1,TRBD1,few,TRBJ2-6,CASSLGTGGAGANVLTF,TGCGCCAGCAGCTTGGGGACAGGGGGCGCTGGGGCCAACGTCCTGACTTTC
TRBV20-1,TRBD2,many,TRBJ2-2,CSARPGGTGELFF,TGCAGTGCTAGGCCGGGGGGGACCGGGGAGCTGTTTTTT
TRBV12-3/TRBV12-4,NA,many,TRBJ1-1,CASSFGGAEAFF,TGTGCCAGCAGTTTTGGAGGGGCTGAAGCTTTCTTT
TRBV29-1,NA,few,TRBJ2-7,CSVGGDEQYF,TGCAGCGTTGGGGGCGACGAGCAGTACTTC
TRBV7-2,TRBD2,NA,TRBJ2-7,CASSLTSGNAYEQYF,TGTGCCAGCAGCCTGACTAGCGGGAATGCCTACGAGCAGTACTTC
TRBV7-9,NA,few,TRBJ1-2,CASSFGSVGYGYTF,TGTGCCAGCAGCTTCGGGAGCGTCGGCTATGGCTACACCTTC
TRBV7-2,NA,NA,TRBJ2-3,CASSLLGPDTQYF,TGTGCCAGCAGCTTACTGGGCCCAGATACGCAGTATTTT
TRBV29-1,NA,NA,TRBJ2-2,CSAVWGEGELFF,TGCAGCGCCGTTTGGGGGGAAGGGGAGCTGTTTTTT
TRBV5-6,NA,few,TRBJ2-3,CASSLSARDTQYF,TGTGCCAGCAGCCTGAGCGCGCGGGATACGCAGTATTTT
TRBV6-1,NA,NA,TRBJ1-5,CASSGTFNQPQHF,TGTGCCAGCAGTGGGACTTTTAATCAGCCCCAGCATTTT
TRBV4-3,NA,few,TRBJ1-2,CASSQEWANYGYTF,TGCGCCAGCAGCCAAGAATGGGCCAACTATGGCTACACCTTC
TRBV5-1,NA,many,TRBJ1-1,CASSLEAPTDTEAFF,TGCGCCAGCAGCTTGGAGGCACCCACAGACACTGAAGCTTTCTTT